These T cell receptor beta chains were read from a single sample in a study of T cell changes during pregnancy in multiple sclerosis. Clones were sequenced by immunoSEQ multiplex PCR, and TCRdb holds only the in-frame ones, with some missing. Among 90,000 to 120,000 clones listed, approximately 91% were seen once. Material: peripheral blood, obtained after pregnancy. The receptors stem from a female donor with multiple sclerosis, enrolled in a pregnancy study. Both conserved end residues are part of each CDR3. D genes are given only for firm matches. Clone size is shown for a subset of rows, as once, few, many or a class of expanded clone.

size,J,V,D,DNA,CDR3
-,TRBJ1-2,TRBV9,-,TGTGCCAGCAGTCCTACAGGAATCCTCTATGGCTACACCTTC,CASSPTGILYGYTF
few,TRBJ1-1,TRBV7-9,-,TGTGCCAGCACCCCCCCACAGGGGAACACTGAAGCTTTCTTT,CASTPPQGNTEAFF
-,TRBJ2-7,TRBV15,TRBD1,TGTGCCACCAGCCCTCGGACAGGGTCCGACGAGCAGTACTTC,CATSPRTGSDEQYF
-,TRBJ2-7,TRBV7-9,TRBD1,TGTGCCAGCAGCTGGGACAGGGTTAGTTCCTACGAGCAGTACTTC,CASSWDRVSSYEQYF
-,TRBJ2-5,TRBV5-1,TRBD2,TGCGCCAGCAGCTTGGGACCCTTGGGGCGGGGGGGCAGCGAGACCCAGTACTTC,CASSLGPLGRGGSETQYF
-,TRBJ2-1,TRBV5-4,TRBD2,TGTGCCAGCAGCTTGGAGGCTAGCGGGGGGTTCTTC,CASSLEASGGFF
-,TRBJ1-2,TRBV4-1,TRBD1,TGCGCCAGCAGCCAAGCGCAGGGGGAACTTTATGGCTACACCTTC,CASSQAQGELYGYTF
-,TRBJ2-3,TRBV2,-,TGTGCCAGCAGCGTCACAGCATCCGGAGGTACGCAGTATTTT,CASSVTASGGTQYF
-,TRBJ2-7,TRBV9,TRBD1,TGTGCCAGCAGCAACCCCGGGACAGCGGAAGACTACGAGCAGTACTTC,CASSNPGTAEDYEQYF
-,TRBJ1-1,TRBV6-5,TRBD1,TGTGCCAGCAGCTCCCCTCGGACAGGAAACACTGAAGCTTTCTTT,CASSSPRTGNTEAFF
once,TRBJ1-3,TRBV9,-,TGTGCCAGCAGCGTCTCCGCGGACAGTCCTGGAAACACCATATATTTT,CASSVSADSPGNTIYF
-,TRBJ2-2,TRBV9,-,TGTGCCAGCAGCGTAGAGACACTCAACACCGGGGAGCTGTTTTTT,CASSVETLNTGELFF
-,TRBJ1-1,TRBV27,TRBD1,TGTGCCAGCAGCGGATTTAGGGGGCGGGAAAACACTGAAGCTTTCTTT,CASSGFRGRENTEAFF
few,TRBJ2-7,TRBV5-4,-,TGTGCCAGCAGCCCCAGCCGTCCGGGGGAGCAGTACTTC,CASSPSRPGEQYF
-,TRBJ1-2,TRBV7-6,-,TGTGCCAGCAGCAGTCAAACAGGCCTGGGCGTTAAATATTATGGCTACACCTTC,CASSSQTGLGVKYYGYTF
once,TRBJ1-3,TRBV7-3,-,TGTGCCAGCAGCCTCTTTAATGGAAACACCATATATTTT,CASSLFNGNTIYF
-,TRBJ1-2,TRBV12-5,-,TGTGCTAGTGGTTTCGAGACAGGTACTGGCTACACCTTC,CASGFETGTGYTF
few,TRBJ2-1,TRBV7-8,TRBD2,TGTGCCAGCAGCCCCGGGACTAGCGGGGGGTTTGGCAATGAGCAGTTCTTC,CASSPGTSGGFGNEQFF
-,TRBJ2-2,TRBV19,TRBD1,TGTGCCATAGGGGGACAGGGGGGTACCGGGGAGCTGTTTTTT,CAIGGQGGTGELFF
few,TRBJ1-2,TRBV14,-,TGTGCCAGCAGCCTTAGGGACATTTCTAACTATGGCTACACCTTC,CASSLRDISNYGYTF
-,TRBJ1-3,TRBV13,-,TGTGCCAGCAGCTTAGGTCTCAGGGAAGGAAACACCATATATTTT,CASSLGLREGNTIYF
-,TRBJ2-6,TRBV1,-,TGCACCAGCAGCCCACGGACAGGGAGCCCGTCTGGGGCCAACGTCCTGACTTTC,CTSSPRTGSPSGANVLTF
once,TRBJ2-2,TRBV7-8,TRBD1,TGTGCCAGCAGCGTACAGGGGGCCGGGGAGCTGTTTTTT,CASSVQGAGELFF
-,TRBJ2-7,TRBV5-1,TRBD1,TGCGCCAGCAGCTTGACAGGGGGTTTAAACGAGCAGTACTTC,CASSLTGGLNEQYF
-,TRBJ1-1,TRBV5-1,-,TGCGCCAGCAGCTTCGGGACACGCATGAACACTGAAGCTTTCTTT,CASSFGTRMNTEAFF
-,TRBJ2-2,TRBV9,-,TGTGCCAGCAGCGTAGCCCTGACAGCGAACACCGGGGAGCTGTTTTTT,CASSVALTANTGELFF
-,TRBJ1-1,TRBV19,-,TGTGCCTGCAGGGCCGGGCAGGAAGCTTTCTTT,CACRAGQEAFF
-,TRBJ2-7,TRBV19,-,TGTGCCAGCGGAACGTCCCGCGGGACCTACGAGCAGTACTTC,CASGTSRGTYEQYF
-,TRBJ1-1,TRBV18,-,TGTGCCAGCTCACCATGGGGCCAAATACTCAACACTGAAGCTTTCTTT,CASSPWGQILNTEAFF
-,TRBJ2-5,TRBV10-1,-,TGCGCCAGCAGTGACGGAATGGGGAGTGGAGAGACCCAGTACTTC,CASSDGMGSGETQYF
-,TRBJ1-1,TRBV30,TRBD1,TGTGCCTGGAGTACTTACAGGGGGGGTACTGAAGCTTTCTTT,CAWSTYRGGTEAFF
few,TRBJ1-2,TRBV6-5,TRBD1,TGTGCCAGCCGGGACAGGGCCTATGGCTACACCTTC,CASRDRAYGYTF
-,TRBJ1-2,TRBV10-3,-,TGTGCCATCAGGCAGGGGAACTATGGCTACACCTTC,CAIRQGNYGYTF
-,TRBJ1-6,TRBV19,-,TGTGCCAGTAGTGTCACCACCTTGGGGGCGGATTCACCCCTCCACTTT,CASSVTTLGADSPLHF
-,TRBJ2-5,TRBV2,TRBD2,TGTGCCAGCAACGGCGGGGGGGAGACCCAGTACTTC,CASNGGGETQYF
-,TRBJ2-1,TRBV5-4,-,TGTGCCAGCAGACAGGGTTACAATGAGCAGTTCTTC,CASRQGYNEQFF
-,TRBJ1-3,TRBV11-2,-,TGTGCCAGCCACCGAGCAGGGGACTCTGGAAACACCATATATTTT,CASHRAGDSGNTIYF
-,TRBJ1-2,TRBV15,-,TGTGCCACCAGCAGAGATGGCCGGGAGGGGGGCGGAGGCTATGGCTACACCTTC,CATSRDGREGGGGYGYTF
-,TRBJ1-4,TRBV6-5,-,TGTGCCAGCAGTCCTACATCGAGGCTTGAAAAACTGTTTTTT,CASSPTSRLEKLFF
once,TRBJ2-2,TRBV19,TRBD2,TGTGCCAGTAGTATCCCCATAGCGGGGGGGCTTTTGACCGGGGAGCTGTTTTTT,CASSIPIAGGLLTGELFF
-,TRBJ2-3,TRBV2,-,TGTGCCAGCAGTGAATTTCAGGGTAGCACAGATACGCAGTATTTT,CASSEFQGSTDTQYF
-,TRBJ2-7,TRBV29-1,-,TGCAGCGTTGTGTTTGGAGGGTACGAGCAGTACTTC,CSVVFGGYEQYF